This T cell receptor beta chain stems from a study of shared clonotypes between healthy human individuals. Across the study: A donor's plate count was three for CD4 naive and three for CD4 memory; CD8 naive had two and CD8 memory one.

CCR7-negative CD45RA+ TemRA cells were combined with CD45RO+ cells to form CD8 memory. The germline V and J ends were trimmed by 0 bases and 3 bases, with 12 bases remaining between them. The length of the CDR3 is 15 residues. Germline V gene sequence: CDR1 LGHNA, CDR2 YSLEER. The protocol was immunoSEQ multiplex PCR, while the TCRdb copy is restricted to in-frame clones and leaves out a portion. The sample lists roughly 300,000 clones, more than 75% occurring once. The chain combines TRBV4-3 with TRBJ2-7; D remains unclear. The source material was memory CD8+ T cells sorted from blood. This sample's subset: CD45RO+ cells pooled with CCR7-negative TemRA cells. The source of this sequence is a man between 18 and 29 years old in good health. The CDR3 nucleotides read TGCGCCAGCAGCCAAGATAGGGCTCTCATCTACGAGCAGTACTTC. This gives the protein CASSQDRALIYEQYF.